This T cell receptor beta chain originates from a study of blood T cell repertoires in COVID-19. CDR1 SGHVS and CDR2 FNYEAQ come from the germline V gene. CDR3 length: 12 residues. With 4 bases clipped from V and 5 bases from J, the junction kept 1 base outside the gene matches. Clones were sequenced by immunoSEQ multiplex PCR, and TCRdb holds only the in-frame ones, with some missing. The sample lists approximately 100,000 clones; over 85% were seen once. The material sequenced was peripheral blood. The genes are TRBV7-6 and TRBJ1-1; 7 bases map to TRBD1. This clonotype was sampled from a human donor with COVID-19, enrolled during active disease. The donor label of this sample is uncertain. In nucleotides, the CDR3 is TGTGCCAGCAGCTCACAGGGGACTGAAGCTTTCTTT. It codes for CASSSQGTEAFF.